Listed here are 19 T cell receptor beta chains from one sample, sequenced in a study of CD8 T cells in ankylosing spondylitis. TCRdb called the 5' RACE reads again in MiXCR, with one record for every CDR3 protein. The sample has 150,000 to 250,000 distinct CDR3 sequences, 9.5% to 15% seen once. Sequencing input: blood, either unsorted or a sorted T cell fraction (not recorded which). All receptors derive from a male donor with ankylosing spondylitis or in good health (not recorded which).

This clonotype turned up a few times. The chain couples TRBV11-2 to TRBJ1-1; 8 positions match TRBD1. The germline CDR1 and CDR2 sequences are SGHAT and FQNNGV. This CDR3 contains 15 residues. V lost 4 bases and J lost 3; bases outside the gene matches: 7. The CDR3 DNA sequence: TGTGCCAGCAGCTGGGCAGGGGGCCTTGACACTGAAGCTTTCTTT. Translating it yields CASSWAGGLDTEAFF.

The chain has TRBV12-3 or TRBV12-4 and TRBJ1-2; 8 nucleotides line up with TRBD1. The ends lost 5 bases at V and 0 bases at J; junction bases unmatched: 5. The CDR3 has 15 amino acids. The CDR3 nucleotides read TGTGCCAGCAGTGCGGACAGGGCCGCTAACTATGGCTACACCTTC. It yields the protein CASSADRAANYGYTF.

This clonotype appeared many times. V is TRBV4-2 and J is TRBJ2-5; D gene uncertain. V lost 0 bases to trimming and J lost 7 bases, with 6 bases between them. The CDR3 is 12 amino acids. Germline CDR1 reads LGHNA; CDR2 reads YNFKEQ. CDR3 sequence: CASSQDHLTQYF. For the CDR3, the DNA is TGTGCCAGCAGCCAAGATCACCTGACCCAGTACTTC.

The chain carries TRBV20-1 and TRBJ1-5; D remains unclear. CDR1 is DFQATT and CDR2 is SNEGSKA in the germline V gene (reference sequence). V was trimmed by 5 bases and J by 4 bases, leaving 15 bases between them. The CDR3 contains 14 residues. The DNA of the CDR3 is TGCAGTGCTCCCCACGGCGGGGATAATCAGCCCCAGCATTTT. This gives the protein CSAPHGGDNQPQHF.

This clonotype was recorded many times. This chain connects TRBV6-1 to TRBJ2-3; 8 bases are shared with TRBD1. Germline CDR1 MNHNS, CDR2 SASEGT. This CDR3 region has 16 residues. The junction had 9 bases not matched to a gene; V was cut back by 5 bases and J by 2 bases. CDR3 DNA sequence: TGTGCCAGCAGTAAGACAGGGGCCCTTCCCACAGATACGCAGTATTTT. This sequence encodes CASSKTGALPTDTQYF.

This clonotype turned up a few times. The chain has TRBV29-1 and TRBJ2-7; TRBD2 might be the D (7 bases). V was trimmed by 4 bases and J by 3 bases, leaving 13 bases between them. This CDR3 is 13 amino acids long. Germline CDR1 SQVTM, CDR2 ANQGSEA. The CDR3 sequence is CSVAGGTDYEQYF. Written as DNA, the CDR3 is TGCAGCGTTGCGGGGGGCACAGACTACGAGCAGTACTTC.

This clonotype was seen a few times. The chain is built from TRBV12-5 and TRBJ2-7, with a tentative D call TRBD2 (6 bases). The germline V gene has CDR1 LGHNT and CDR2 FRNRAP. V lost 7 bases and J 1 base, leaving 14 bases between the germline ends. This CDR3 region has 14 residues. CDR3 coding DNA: TGTGCTAGTGCCCCGGGACTCTCTTCCTACGAGCAGTACTTC. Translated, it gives CASAPGLSSYEQYF. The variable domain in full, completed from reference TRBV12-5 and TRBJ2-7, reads DARVTQTPRHKVTEMGQEVTMRCQPILGHNTVFWYRQTMMQGLELLAYFRNRAPLDDSGMPKDRFSAEMPDATLATLKIQPSEPRDSAVYFCASAPGLSSYEQYFGPGTRLTVT.

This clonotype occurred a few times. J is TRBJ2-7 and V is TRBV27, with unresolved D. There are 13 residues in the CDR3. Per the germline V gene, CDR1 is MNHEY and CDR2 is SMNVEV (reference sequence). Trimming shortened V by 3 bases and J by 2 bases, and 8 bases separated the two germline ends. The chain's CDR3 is CASSLGFTYEQYF. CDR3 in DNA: TGTGCCAGCAGTTTGGGCTTTACCTACGAGCAGTACTTC.

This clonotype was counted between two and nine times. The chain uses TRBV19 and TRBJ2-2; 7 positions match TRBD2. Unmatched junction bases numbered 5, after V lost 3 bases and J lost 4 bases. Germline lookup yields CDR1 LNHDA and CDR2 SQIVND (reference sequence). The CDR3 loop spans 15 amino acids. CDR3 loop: CASSMGLPITGELFF. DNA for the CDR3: TGTGCCAGTAGTATGGGACTACCCATCACCGGGGAGCTGTTTTTT.

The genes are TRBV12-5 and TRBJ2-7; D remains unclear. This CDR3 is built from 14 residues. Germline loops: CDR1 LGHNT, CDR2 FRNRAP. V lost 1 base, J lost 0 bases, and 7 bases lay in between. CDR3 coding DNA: TGTGCTAGTGGTTTGGGGACGGGCTCCTACGAGCAGTACTTC. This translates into CASGLGTGSYEQYF.

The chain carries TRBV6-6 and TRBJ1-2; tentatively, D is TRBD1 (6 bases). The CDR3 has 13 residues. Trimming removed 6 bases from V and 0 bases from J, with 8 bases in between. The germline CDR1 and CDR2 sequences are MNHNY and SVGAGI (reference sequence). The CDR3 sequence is CASREGANYGYTF. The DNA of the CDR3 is TGTGCCAGCAGGGAGGGGGCTAACTATGGCTACACCTTC.

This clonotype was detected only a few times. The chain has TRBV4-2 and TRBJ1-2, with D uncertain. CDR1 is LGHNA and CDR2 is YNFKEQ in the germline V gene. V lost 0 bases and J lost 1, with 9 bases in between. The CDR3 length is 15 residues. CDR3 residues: CASSQEGNFNYGYTF. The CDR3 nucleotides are TGTGCCAGCAGCCAAGAAGGAAACTTTAACTATGGCTACACCTTC.

The CDR3 region has the DNA TGTGCCAGCAGCTTAGCGGCTCAGGGGAAAGAGACCCAGTACTTC. Translating it yields CASSLAAQGKETQYF. This chain joins TRBV7-9 and TRBJ2-5, with D possibly matching TRBD1 (6 bases). Germline V gene sequence: CDR1 SEHNR, CDR2 FQNEAQ (reference sequence). This CDR3 contains 15 residues. The V end was cut by 0 bases, the J end by 3 bases, with 11 bases between.

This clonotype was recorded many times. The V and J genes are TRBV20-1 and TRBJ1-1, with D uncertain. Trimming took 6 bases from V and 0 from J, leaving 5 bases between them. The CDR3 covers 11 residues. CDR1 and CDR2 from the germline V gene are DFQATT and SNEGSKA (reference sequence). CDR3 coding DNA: TGCAGTGCCAATATGAACACTGAAGCTTTCTTT. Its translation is CSANMNTEAFF.

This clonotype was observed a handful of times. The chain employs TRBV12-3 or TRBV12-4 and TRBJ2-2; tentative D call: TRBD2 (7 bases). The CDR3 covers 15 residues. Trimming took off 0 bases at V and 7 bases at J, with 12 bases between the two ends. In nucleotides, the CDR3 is TGTGCCAGCAGTTTAGCCGGGGGGCTCAACGGGGAGCTGTTTTTT. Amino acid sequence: CASSLAGGLNGELFF.

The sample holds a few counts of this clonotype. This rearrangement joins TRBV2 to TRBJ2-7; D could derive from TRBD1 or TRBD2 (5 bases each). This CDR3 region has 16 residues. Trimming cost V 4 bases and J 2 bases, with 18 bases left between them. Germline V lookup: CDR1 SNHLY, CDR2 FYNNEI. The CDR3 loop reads CASSVGDVGLTYEQYF. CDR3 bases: TGTGCCAGCAGTGTCGGGGACGTTGGATTAACCTACGAGCAGTACTTC.

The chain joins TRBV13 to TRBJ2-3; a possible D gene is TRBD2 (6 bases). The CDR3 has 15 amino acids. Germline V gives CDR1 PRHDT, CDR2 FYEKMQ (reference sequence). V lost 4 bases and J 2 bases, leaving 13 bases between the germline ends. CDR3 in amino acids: CASSSIAESTDTQYF. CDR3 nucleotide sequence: TGTGCCAGCAGCTCCATAGCGGAGTCCACAGATACGCAGTATTTT.

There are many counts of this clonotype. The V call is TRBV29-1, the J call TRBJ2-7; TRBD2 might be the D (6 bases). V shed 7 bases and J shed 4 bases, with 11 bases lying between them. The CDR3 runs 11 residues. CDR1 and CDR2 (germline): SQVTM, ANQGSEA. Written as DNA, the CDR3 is TGCAGCGCCCACGGGGGTTACGAGCAGTACTTC. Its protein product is CSAHGGYEQYF.

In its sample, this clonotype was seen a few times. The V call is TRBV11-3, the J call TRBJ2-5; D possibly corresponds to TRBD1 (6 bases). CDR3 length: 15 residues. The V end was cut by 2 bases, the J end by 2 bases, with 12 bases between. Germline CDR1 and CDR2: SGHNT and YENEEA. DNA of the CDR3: TGTGCCAGCAGCTTAAGGGGTGGACAGCAAGAGACCCAGTACTTC. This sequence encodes CASSLRGGQQETQYF. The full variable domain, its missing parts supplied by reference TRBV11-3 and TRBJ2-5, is EAGVVQSPRYKIIEKKQPVAFWCNPISGHNTLYWYLQNLGQGPELLIRYENEEAVDDSQLPKDRFSAERLKGVDSTLKIQPAELGDSAVYLCASSLRGGQQETQYFGPGTRLLVL.